This TCR beta chain derives from a study of human versus mouse CDR3 diversity and MHC coevolution. Cells were CD45RO-negative CD62L-positive naive CD4 T cells sorted from PBMCs. Repertoires were generated with immunoSEQ multiplex PCR, while TCRdb's copy carries only in-frame clones and drops some. The sample has roughly 80,000 clones; just under 95% are singletons. A word on this clone: Its antigen is undetermined.

Findings and limits, study-wide: About 6 MHC II alleles selected the human T cells. iCHAO1 estimated the human TCR beta repertoire at some 1.6 million clonotypes.

Input material: naive CD4+ T cells from blood. Subset: CD45RO-negative CD62L-positive naive CD4 T cells. This TCR was recovered from a person aged 30 to 69 in good health.

CDR3 in DNA: TGTGCCAGCAGAGGACTAGCGGGACCCACAGATACGCAGTATTTT. Its translation: CASRGLAGPTDTQYF. The V call is TRBV6-5, the J call TRBJ2-3; 12 bases fit TRBD2. After removal of 6 bases from V and 2 bases from J, the junction contained 3 bases not matched to a gene. The CDR3 totals 15 residues. The germline CDR1 and CDR2 sequences are MNHEY and SVGAGI.